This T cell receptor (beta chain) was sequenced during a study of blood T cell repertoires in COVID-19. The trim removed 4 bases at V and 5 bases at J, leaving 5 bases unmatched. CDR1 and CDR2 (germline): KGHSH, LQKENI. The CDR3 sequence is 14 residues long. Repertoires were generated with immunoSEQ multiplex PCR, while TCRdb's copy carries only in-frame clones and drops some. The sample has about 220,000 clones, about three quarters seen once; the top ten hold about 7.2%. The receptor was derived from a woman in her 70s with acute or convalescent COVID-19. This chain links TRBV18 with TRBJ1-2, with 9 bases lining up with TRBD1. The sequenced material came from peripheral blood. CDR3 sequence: CASSHTGQGYGYTF. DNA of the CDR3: TGTGCCAGCTCACATACCGGACAGGGGTATGGCTACACCTTC.